A selection of T cell receptor beta chains follows, all from one sample in a study of PD-1 blockade in classical Hodgkin lymphoma. Here immunoSEQ multiplex PCR was the method, and the copy in TCRdb shows in-frame clones only, minus some. The sample records roughly 28,000 clones, less than 75% being singletons. Sequenced here: peripheral blood mononuclear cells (PBMCs), sampled before the second cycle of nivolumab. Receptors were obtained from a human donor with classical Hodgkin lymphoma. The CDR3 runs from the conserved cysteine through the conserved F or W. A D gene is named only where the DNA matches it firmly. Some rows have no size entry. The others give once, few or many, or a class for an expanded clone.

J gene,D gene,clone size,V gene,CDR3 DNA,CDR3 protein
TRBJ2-2,.,.,TRBV29-1,TGCAGCGTTGTCAGGGATAATCGTCCCGGCGGCGGGGAGCTGTTTTTT,CSVVRDNRPGGGELFF
TRBJ2-1,.,few,TRBV6-6,TGTGCCAGCAGAGCGGGACAGAACTACAATGAGCAGTTCTTC,CASRAGQNYNEQFF
TRBJ1-2,TRBD1,.,TRBV5-1,TGCGCCAGCAGCCCTGACAGGGCCGTATATGGCTACACCTTC,CASSPDRAVYGYTF
TRBJ1-1,.,.,TRBV18,TGTGCCAGCTCTCCAGAAGGACGGAACACTGAAGCTTTCTTT,CASSPEGRNTEAFF
TRBJ2-1,TRBD2,.,TRBV11-3,TGTGCCAGCAGCGGCCCTAGCGGGAGGGCCAGGGGTGAGCAGTTCTTC,CASSGPSGRARGEQFF
TRBJ1-2,.,.,TRBV28,TGTGCCAGCACGCTCCCCCGCCAGGGTCCTGGCTACACCTTC,CASTLPRQGPGYTF
TRBJ2-2,.,.,TRBV6-6,TGTGCCAGCAGTCTAGCGTCCGGGGAGCTGTTTTTT,CASSLASGELFF
TRBJ2-6,.,few,TRBV7-2,TGTGCCAGCAGCGTTGTTGGGAGCTTCTCTGGGGCCAACGTCCTGACTTTC,CASSVVGSFSGANVLTF
TRBJ2-7,TRBD1,.,TRBV9,TGTGCCAGCAGCGTAGAGACAGGGGGCTACGAGCAGTACTTC,CASSVETGGYEQYF
TRBJ1-2,.,.,TRBV7-6,TGTGCCAGCAGCCTCTCACCCCAGACTACTACTAACTATGGCTACACCTTC,CASSLSPQTTTNYGYTF
TRBJ1-6,TRBD1,few,TRBV4-3,TGCGCCAGCAGCGCGGACAGGAATTATTCACCCCTCCACTTT,CASSADRNYSPLHF
TRBJ1-3,.,.,TRBV27,TGTGCCAGCAGTTTATGGCGGGTTGGAAACACCATATATTTT,CASSLWRVGNTIYF
TRBJ1-1,.,.,TRBV6-1,TGTGCCAGCAATTCCCGGGAGGGGACTGAAGCTTTCTTT,CASNSREGTEAFF
TRBJ2-1,.,.,TRBV5-5,TGTGCCAGCAGCTTGCTACCAGAGGGGAGGCTCTACAATGAGCAGTTCTTC,CASSLLPEGRLYNEQFF
TRBJ2-1,.,once,TRBV10-1,TGCGCCAGCAGTGTTTCTCGGGTGTCCAGTGGGGGCAATGAGCAGTTCTTC,CASSVSRVSSGGNEQFF
TRBJ1-2,.,.,TRBV19,TGTGCCAGTAGTACTCTCCAAGGACCTGACACCTTC,CASSTLQGPDTF
TRBJ2-2,TRBD1,few,TRBV11-2,TGTGCCAGCAGCTTAGACGGGACAGGGGGAAGGACCGGGGAGCTGTTTTTT,CASSLDGTGGRTGELFF
TRBJ1-1,.,.,TRBV5-8,TGTGCCAGCAGCTTGGGGGGGAACGTGAACACTGAAGCTTTCTTT,CASSLGGNVNTEAFF
TRBJ2-7,.,.,TRBV9,TGTGCCAGCAGCGTCTTTCCAGGGAACGAGCAGTACTTC,CASSVFPGNEQYF
TRBJ1-2,TRBD1,many,TRBV9,TGTGCCAGCAGCGCCACAGGGGGCTACTATGGCTACACCTTC,CASSATGGYYGYTF
TRBJ1-2,.,.,TRBV19,TGTGCCAGTAGTATCCTTGGACAGTACGGCTATGGCTACACCTTC,CASSILGQYGYGYTF
TRBJ1-2,.,.,TRBV11-2,TGTGCCAGCAGCTTATGGGACGGCTATGGCTACACCTTC,CASSLWDGYGYTF
TRBJ2-1,.,.,TRBV29-1,TGCAGCGTTGAAAGGTGGGGGCCGGGGAATGAGCAGTTCTTC,CSVERWGPGNEQFF
TRBJ2-1,.,.,TRBV14,TGTGCCAGCAGCGAGACTCGATACAATGAGCAGTTCTTC,CASSETRYNEQFF
TRBJ2-1,TRBD2,few,TRBV5-1,TGCGCCAGCAGCTGGACTAGCGGGGTAAACAATGAGCAGTTCTTC,CASSWTSGVNNEQFF
TRBJ1-2,.,.,TRBV29-1,TGCAGCGTGGACGGGCCTGGCTACACCTTC,CSVDGPGYTF
TRBJ1-6,.,once,TRBV5-1,TGCGCCAGCAGCTTGGATGGTGGAGGCAATTCACCCCTCCACTTT,CASSLDGGGNSPLHF
TRBJ1-5,.,.,TRBV28,TGTGCCAGCAAACCAGGACGGTTTTATAGCAATCAGCCCCAGCATTTT,CASKPGRFYSNQPQHF
TRBJ1-1,TRBD1,.,TRBV6-5,TGTGCCAGCACGGGACAGGGGTGGACTGAAGCTTTCTTT,CASTGQGWTEAFF
TRBJ2-1,.,few,TRBV5-1,TGCGCCAGCAGCTTATCAACGGGGGCTTACTACAATGAGCAGTTCTTC,CASSLSTGAYYNEQFF
TRBJ2-2,.,.,TRBV7-2,TGTGCCAGCAGCTTAGCCCGAGCGGTGAACACCGGGGAGCTGTTTTTT,CASSLARAVNTGELFF
TRBJ2-3,.,.,TRBV28,TGTGCCAGCAGACCCCCGCGGGGCAGCGGCACAGATACGCAGTATTTT,CASRPPRGSGTDTQYF